This passage covers 20 T cell receptor beta chains from one sample sequenced in a study of shared clonotypes between healthy human individuals. Here immunoSEQ multiplex PCR was the method, and the copy in TCRdb shows in-frame clones only, minus some. The profile covers 850,000 to 1,200,000 clones, with around 75% appearing a single time and about 1.5% taken by the ten largest. Sequencing used memory CD4+ T cells sorted from blood. Specified subset: CD45RA-negative fraction. The receptors stem from a man aged 18 to 29 in good health.

There are a few counts of this clone. V usage is TRBV7-2 and J usage is TRBJ2-3, with TRBD1 matching 11 bases. The ends lost 4 bases at V and 1 base at J; junction bases unmatched: 4. From germline, CDR1 is SGHTA and CDR2 FQGNSA. The CDR3 contains 16 residues. This CDR3 reads CASSSGQGGRTDTQYF. DNA for the CDR3: TGTGCCAGCAGCTCGGGACAGGGGGGGCGCACAGATACGCAGTATTTT.

The chain recombines TRBV5-6 with TRBJ2-1; maybe TRBD2 (7 bases). Trimming removed 0 bases at V and 8 bases at J, with 18 bases between. CDR1 SGHDT and CDR2 YYEEEE come from the germline V gene. The CDR3 runs 16 residues. CDR3: CASSLARGGGYDEQFF. DNA of the CDR3: TGTGCCAGCAGCTTGGCTAGGGGAGGGGGGTACGATGAGCAGTTCTTC.

With respect to this clone: Relative to the germline gene, one junction end is altered; a read error may explain this. The V and J genes are TRBV7-9 and TRBJ1-6; D call uncertain. The germline CDR1 and CDR2 sequences are SEHNR and FQNEAQ (reference sequence). The CDR3 contains 15 residues. CDR3 region: CASSLVDGPNSPLHF. For the CDR3, the DNA is TGTGCCAGCAGTTTAGTAGACGGTCCCAATTCACCCCTCCACTTT. The full variable domain, its missing parts supplied by reference TRBV7-9 and TRBJ1-6, is DTGVSQNPRHKITKRGQNVTFRCDPISEHNRLYWYRQTLGQGPEFLTYFQNEAQLEKSRLLSDRFSAERPKGSFSTLEIQRTEQGDSAMYLCASSLVDGPNSPLHFGNGTRLTVT.

This clone was detected once. The J gene is TRBJ2-3, the V gene TRBV6-1; 8 positions match TRBD1. V lost 3 bases, J lost 1 base, and 3 bases stayed unmatched. Germline lookup yields CDR1 MNHNS and CDR2 SASEGT. The CDR3 sequence is 15 residues long. CDR3 DNA: TGTGCCAGCAGTGACCAGGGGGCTCGCACAGATACGCAGTATTTT. Amino acids: CASSDQGARTDTQYF.

About this clone itself: The same CDR3 arises from other DNA sequences in this sample as well. The chain recombines TRBV6-1 with TRBJ2-7; D not resolved. With 4 bases removed from V and 0 bases from J, the gap between germline ends came to 4 bases. The CDR3 is made up of 12 amino acids. From germline, CDR1 is MNHNS and CDR2 SASEGT. CDR3 loop: CASSVTSYEQYF. The DNA for the CDR3 is TGTGCCAGCAGTGTAACCTCCTACGAGCAGTACTTC.

This chain links TRBV25-1 with TRBJ2-3; D might be TRBD2 (5 bases). This CDR3 region has 12 residues. Per the germline V gene, CDR1 is MGHDK and CDR2 is SYGVNS. V lost 9 bases and J lost 0, with 7 bases in between. In nucleotides, the CDR3 is TGTGCCAGTAGGACTAGCACAGATACGCAGTATTTT. Residues: CASRTSTDTQYF.

This clone was observed a few times. This chain joins TRBV9 and TRBJ1-5; D may be TRBD1 (6 bases). CDR3 length: 14 amino acids. Germline V gene sequence: CDR1 SGDLS, CDR2 YYNGEE. V lost 3 bases, J lost 7 bases, and 14 bases lay in between. The DNA of the CDR3 is TGTGCCAGCAGCGGCGATGGGGGCAGGCAGCCCCAGCATTTT. Translated, it gives CASSGDGGRQPQHF.

The gene calls are TRBV28 and TRBJ2-6; the D is unclear. Per the germline V gene, CDR1 is MDHEN and CDR2 is SYDVKM. The CDR3 runs to 13 residues. V lost 6 bases to trimming and J lost 0 bases, with 3 bases between them. The CDR3 coding sequence is TGTGCCAGCAGCCCCTCTGGGGCCAACGTCCTGACTTTC. The encoded protein is CASSPSGANVLTF. The whole variable domain, remainder taken from reference TRBV28 and TRBJ2-6, is DVKVTQSSRYLVKRTGEKVFLECVQDMDHENMFWYRQDPGLGLRLIYFSYDVKMKEKGDIPEGYSVSREKKERFSLILESASTNQTSMYLCASSPSGANVLTFGAGSRLTVL.

The chain carries TRBV6-5 and TRBJ2-7; D perhaps matches TRBD1 (6 bases). This CDR3 comprises 13 residues. Germline CDR1 reads MNHEY; CDR2 reads SVGAGI. Trimming took off 6 bases at V and 2 bases at J, with 11 bases between the two ends. CDR3 sequence reads: CASRQGQTYEQYF. The CDR3 nucleotides are TGTGCCAGCAGACAGGGTCAAACCTACGAGCAGTACTTC.

This chain joins TRBV7-2 and TRBJ1-6; possibly TRBD1 for D (5 bases). The CDR3 runs 18 residues. Trimming left V 1 base short and J 0 bases short, with 13 bases between. Germline lookup yields CDR1 SGHTA and CDR2 FQGNSA. Written as DNA, the CDR3 is TGTGCCAGCAGCTTAGGTGGGGGGAGGAGCTCCTATAATTCACCCCTCCACTTT. Encoded protein: CASSLGGGRSSYNSPLHF.

This clone was seen a single time. V is TRBV30 and J is TRBJ2-7; D is possibly TRBD1 (5 bases). Germline CDR1 GTSNPN, CDR2 SVGIG (reference sequence). This CDR3 comprises 11 residues. V lost 3 bases to trimming and J lost 5 bases, with 8 bases between them. The CDR3 loop reads CAWRGQNEQYF. CDR3 sequence (DNA): TGTGCCTGGAGGGGGCAGAACGAGCAGTACTTC.

The V gene is TRBV9, the J gene TRBJ2-1, with 8 bases that match TRBD1. Trimming cost V 3 bases and J 3 bases; bases outside gene matches: 5. The CDR3 sequence is 15 residues long. Germline CDR1 SGDLS, CDR2 YYNGEE. The CDR3 DNA is TGTGCCAGCAGCGCAGTTGGACAGGGCTACAATGAGCAGTTCTTC. Translation: CASSAVGQGYNEQFF.

This chain uses TRBV5-5 with TRBJ2-2; 11 bases map to TRBD2. CDR3 length equals 15 residues. Germline V gives CDR1 SGHKS, CDR2 YYEKEE (reference sequence). The V and J ends lost 3 bases and 9 bases, in that order; junction bases with no gene match: 7. CDR3 residues: CASSWGLAAPRELFF. DNA for the CDR3: TGTGCCAGCAGCTGGGGACTAGCGGCCCCCCGGGAGCTGTTTTTT.

The gene calls are TRBV6-1 and TRBJ1-4; D is undetermined. CDR1 is MNHNS and CDR2 is SASEGT in the germline V gene. The length of the CDR3 is 13 residues. With 6 bases removed from V and 4 bases from J, the gap between germline ends came to 9 bases. CDR3 nucleotides: TGTGCCAGCAGAAGGGCAGTTAATGAAAAACTGTTTTTT. Its translation is CASRRAVNEKLFF.

This chain joins TRBV30 and TRBJ2-1, with D unclear. The CDR3 has 10 residues. Germline lookup yields CDR1 GTSNPN and CDR2 SVGIG (reference sequence). The ends were cut back, 5 bases at V and 8 bases at J, with 7 bases in the middle. CDR3 sequence (DNA): TGTGCCTGGGGTGGGTATGAGCAGTTCTTC. This sequence encodes CAWGGYEQFF.

This rearrangement joins TRBV4-2 to TRBJ2-3; a possible D gene is TRBD2 (6 bases). Germline V gene data show CDR1 as LGHNA and CDR2 as YNFKEQ. Between the trimmed V and J ends, which lost 0 bases and 3 bases, there was a span of 10 bases. The CDR3 is 15 residues long. As DNA, the CDR3 is TGTGCCAGCAGCCAAGATCCCCGGGGGACAGATACGCAGTATTTT. Translated, it gives CASSQDPRGTDTQYF.

The chain is built from TRBV6-6 and TRBJ1-1; TRBD1 is a possible D gene (5 bases). Germline V gives CDR1 MNHNY, CDR2 SVGAGI (reference sequence). V was cut by 5 bases and J by 6 bases, with 13 bases left in between. This CDR3 is built from 13 residues. CDR3 protein: CASSGDLLAEAFF. CDR3 in DNA: TGTGCCAGCAGTGGGGACTTGCTCGCTGAAGCTTTCTTT.

A single count supports this clone. The V and J genes are TRBV10-3 and TRBJ2-2; 11 nucleotides match TRBD2. This CDR3 region has 14 residues. V gave up 10 bases and J gave up 5 bases; unmatched junction bases: 6. Germline CDR1 ENHRY, CDR2 SYGVKD. The CDR3: CATGTSGTTGELFF. The CDR3 nucleotides are TGTGCCACTGGGACTAGCGGAACTACCGGGGAGCTGTTTTTT.

The V call is TRBV4-1, the J call TRBJ2-5, with 11 bases identical to TRBD2. Looked up from germline, CDR1 is MGHRA and CDR2 is YSYEKL. J was trimmed by 4 bases and V by 0 bases; bases with no gene match: 4. This CDR3 is built from 16 residues. The CDR3 nucleotides are TGCGCCAGCAGCCAAGATAAGCTAGCGGGAGGAGAGACCCAGTACTTC. This gives the protein CASSQDKLAGGETQYF.

The gene calls are TRBV7-8 and TRBJ2-5; TRBD1 aligns across 8 bases. This CDR3 is built from 16 residues. V trimming: 3 bases; J trimming: 7 bases; junction bases outside the gene matches: 13. Germline loops: CDR1 SGHVS, CDR2 FQNEAQ. The CDR3 DNA reads TGTGCCAGCAGCTTCCGACAGGGGAAGGGTCGAGCGACCCAGTACTTC. Protein: CASSFRQGKGRATQYF.